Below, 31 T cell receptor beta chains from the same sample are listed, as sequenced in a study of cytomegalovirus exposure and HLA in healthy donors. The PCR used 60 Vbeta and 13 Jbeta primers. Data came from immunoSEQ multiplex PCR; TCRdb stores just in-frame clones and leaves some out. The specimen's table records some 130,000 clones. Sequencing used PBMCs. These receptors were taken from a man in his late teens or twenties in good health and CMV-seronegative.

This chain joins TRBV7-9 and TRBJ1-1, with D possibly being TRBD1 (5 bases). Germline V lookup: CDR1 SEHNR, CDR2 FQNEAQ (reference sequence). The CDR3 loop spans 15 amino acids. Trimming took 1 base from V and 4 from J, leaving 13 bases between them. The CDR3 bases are TGTGCCAGCAGCTTAGGGGGTCAGGGCGGCACTGAAGCTTTCTTT. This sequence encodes CASSLGGQGGTEAFF. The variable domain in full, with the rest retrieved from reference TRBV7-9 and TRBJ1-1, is DTGVSQNPRHKITKRGQNVTFRCDPISEHNRLYWYRQTLGQGPEFLTYFQNEAQLEKSRLLSDRFSAERPKGSFSTLEIQRTEQGDSAMYLCASSLGGQGGTEAFFGQGTRLTVV.

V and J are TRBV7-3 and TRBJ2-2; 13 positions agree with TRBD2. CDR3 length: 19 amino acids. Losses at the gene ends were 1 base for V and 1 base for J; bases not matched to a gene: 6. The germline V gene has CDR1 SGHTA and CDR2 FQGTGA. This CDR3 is CASSLNVGTSGKNTGELFF. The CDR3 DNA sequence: TGTGCCAGCAGCTTAAATGTTGGGACTAGCGGGAAGAACACCGGGGAGCTGTTTTTT.

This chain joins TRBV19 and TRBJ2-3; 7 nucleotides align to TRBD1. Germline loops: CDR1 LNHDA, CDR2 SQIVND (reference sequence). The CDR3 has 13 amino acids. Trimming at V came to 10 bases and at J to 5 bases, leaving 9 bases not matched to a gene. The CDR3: CATKGAARDTQYF. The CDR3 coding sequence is TGTGCCACAAAGGGGGCGGCCAGAGATACGCAGTATTTT.

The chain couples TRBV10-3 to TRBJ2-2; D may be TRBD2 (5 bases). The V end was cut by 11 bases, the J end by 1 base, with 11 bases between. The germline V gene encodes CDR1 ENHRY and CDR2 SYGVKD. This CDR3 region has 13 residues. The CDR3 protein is CAAGPGNTGELFF. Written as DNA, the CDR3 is TGTGCCGCGGGCCCAGGGAACACCGGGGAGCTGTTTTTT.

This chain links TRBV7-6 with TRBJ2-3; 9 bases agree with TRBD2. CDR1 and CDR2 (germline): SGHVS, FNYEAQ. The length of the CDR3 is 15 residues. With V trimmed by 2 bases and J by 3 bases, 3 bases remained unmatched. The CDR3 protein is CASSLRRGGTDTQYF. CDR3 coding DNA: TGTGCCAGCAGCTTACGGCGGGGGGGTACAGATACGCAGTATTTT.

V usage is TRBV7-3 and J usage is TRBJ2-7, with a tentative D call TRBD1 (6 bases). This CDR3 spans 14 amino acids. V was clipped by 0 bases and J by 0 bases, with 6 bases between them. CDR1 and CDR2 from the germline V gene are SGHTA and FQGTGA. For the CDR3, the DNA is TGTGCCAGCAGCTTAACGGGACACTCCTACGAGCAGTACTTC. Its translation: CASSLTGHSYEQYF.

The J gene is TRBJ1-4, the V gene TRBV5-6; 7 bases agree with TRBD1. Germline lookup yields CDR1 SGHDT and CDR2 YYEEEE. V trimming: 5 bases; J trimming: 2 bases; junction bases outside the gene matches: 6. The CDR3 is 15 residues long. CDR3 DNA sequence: TGTGCCAGCAGGAGTACAGGGGTCACTAATGAAAAACTGTTTTTT. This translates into CASRSTGVTNEKLFF.

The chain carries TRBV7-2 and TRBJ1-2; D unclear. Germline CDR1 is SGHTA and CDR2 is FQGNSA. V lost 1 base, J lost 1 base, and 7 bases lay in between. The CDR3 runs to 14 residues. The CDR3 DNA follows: TGTGCCAGCAGCTTAGTGAGGGTTAACTATGGCTACACCTTC. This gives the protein CASSLVRVNYGYTF.

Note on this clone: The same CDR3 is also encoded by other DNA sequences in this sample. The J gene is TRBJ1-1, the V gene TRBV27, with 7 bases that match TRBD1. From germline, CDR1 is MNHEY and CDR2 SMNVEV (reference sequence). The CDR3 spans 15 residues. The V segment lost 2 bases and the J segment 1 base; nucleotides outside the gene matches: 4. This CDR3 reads CASSLGRQGNTEAFF. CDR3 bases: TGTGCCAGCAGTTTAGGCCGACAGGGGAACACTGAAGCTTTCTTT.

The CDR3: CATWEGDYSNQPQHF. The CDR3 bases are TGTGCCACCTGGGAGGGAGACTATAGCAATCAGCCCCAGCATTTT. The V gene is TRBV10-3, the J gene TRBJ1-5; no definite D call. This CDR3 spans 15 amino acids. The V gene lost 10 bases and the J gene lost 0 bases, with 16 bases spanning the gap. Per germline, CDR1 ENHRY and CDR2 SYGVKD.

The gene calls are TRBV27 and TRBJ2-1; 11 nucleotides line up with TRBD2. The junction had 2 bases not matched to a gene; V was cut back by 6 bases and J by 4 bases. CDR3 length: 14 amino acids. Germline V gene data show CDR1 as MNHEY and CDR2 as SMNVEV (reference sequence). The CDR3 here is CASRTSGAYNEQFF. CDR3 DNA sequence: TGTGCCAGCAGGACTAGCGGGGCATACAATGAGCAGTTCTTC.

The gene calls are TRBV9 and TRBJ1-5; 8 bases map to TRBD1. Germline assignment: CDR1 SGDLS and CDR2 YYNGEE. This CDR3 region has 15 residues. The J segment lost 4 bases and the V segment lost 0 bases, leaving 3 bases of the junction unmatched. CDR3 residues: CASSVEDRENQPQHF. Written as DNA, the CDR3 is TGTGCCAGCAGCGTAGAGGACAGGGAGAATCAGCCCCAGCATTTT. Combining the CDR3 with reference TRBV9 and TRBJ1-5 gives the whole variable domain DSGVTQTPKHLITATGQRVTLRCSPRSGDLSVYWYQQSLDQGLQFLIQYYNGEERAKGNILERFSAQQFPDLHSELNLSSLELGDSALYFCASSVEDRENQPQHFGDGTRLSIL.

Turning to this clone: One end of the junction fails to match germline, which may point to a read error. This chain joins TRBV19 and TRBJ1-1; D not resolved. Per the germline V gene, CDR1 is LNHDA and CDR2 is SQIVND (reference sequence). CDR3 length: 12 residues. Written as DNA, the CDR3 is TGTGCCAGTCGTATGCGGGACACTGAAGCTTTCTTT. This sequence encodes CASRMRDTEAFF.

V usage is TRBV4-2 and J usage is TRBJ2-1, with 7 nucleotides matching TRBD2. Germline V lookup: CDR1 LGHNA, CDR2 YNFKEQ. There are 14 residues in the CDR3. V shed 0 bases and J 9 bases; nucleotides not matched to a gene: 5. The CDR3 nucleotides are TGTGCCAGCAGCCAAGAGGGGAGGGTGGGTGAGCAGTTCTTC. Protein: CASSQEGRVGEQFF.

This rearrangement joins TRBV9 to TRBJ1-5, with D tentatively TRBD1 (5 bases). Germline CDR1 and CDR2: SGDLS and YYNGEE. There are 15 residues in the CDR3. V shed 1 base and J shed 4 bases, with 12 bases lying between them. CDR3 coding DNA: TGTGCCAGCAGCGTATCACTGGAGGGGAATCAGCCCCAGCATTTT. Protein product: CASSVSLEGNQPQHF. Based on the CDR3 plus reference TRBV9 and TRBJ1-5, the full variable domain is DSGVTQTPKHLITATGQRVTLRCSPRSGDLSVYWYQQSLDQGLQFLIQYYNGEERAKGNILERFSAQQFPDLHSELNLSSLELGDSALYFCASSVSLEGNQPQHFGDGTRLSIL.

CDR3 loop: CASSLKGGPYEQYF. Written as DNA, the CDR3 is TGTGCCAGCAGCCTAAAAGGAGGACCCTACGAGCAGTACTTC. The chain has TRBV7-9 and TRBJ2-5; weak D call: TRBD2 (5 bases). The closer fit of TRBJ2-7 to the DNA end suggests the J call may be wrong. Germline CDR1 SEHNR, CDR2 FQNEAQ (reference sequence). This CDR3 is built from 14 residues.

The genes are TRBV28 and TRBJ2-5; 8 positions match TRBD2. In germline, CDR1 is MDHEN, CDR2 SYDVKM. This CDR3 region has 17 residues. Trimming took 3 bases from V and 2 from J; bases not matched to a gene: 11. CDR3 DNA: TGTGCCAGCAGTTTCAGGTCCCGCGGGAGGCTTCAAGAGACCCAGTACTTC. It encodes CASSFRSRGRLQETQYF.

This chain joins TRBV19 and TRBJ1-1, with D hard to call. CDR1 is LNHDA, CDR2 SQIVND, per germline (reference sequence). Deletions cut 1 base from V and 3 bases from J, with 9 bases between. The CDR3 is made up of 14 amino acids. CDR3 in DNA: TGTGCCAGTAGTATAGGGACTAGGGACACTGAAGCTTTCTTT. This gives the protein CASSIGTRDTEAFF.

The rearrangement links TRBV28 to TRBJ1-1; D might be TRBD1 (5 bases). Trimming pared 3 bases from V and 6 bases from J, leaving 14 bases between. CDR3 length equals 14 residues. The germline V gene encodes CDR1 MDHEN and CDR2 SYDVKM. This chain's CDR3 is CASSFRAFNAEAFF. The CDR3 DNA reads TGTGCCAGCAGTTTCAGGGCTTTTAACGCTGAAGCTTTCTTT.

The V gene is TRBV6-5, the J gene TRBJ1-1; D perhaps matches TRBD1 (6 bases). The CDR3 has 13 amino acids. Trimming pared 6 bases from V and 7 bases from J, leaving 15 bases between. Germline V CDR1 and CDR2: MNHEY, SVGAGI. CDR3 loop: CASRPTGQNEAFF. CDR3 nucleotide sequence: TGTGCCAGCAGACCTACGGGACAAAATGAAGCTTTCTTT.

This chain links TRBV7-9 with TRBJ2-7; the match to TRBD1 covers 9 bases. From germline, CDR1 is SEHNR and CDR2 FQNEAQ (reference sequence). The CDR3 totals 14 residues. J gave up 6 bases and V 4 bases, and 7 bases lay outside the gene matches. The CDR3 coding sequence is TGTGCCAGCAGCTCGGGACAGGGAGAGGTCGAGCAGTACTTC. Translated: CASSSGQGEVEQYF.

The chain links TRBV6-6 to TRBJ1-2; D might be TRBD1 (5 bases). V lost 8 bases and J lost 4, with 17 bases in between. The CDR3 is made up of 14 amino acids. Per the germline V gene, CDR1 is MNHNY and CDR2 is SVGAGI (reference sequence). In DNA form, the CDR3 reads TGTGCCAGCCTTACTCGTGGACACATCTATGGCTACACCTTC. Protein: CASLTRGHIYGYTF.

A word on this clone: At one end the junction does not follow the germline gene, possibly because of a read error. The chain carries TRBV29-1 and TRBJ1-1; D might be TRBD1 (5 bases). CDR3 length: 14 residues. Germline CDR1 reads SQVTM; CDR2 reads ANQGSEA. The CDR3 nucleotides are TGCAGCGTTGAAGGCCCCCGGGGAGGGACTGAAGTTTTCTTT. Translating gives CSVEGPRGGTEVFF.

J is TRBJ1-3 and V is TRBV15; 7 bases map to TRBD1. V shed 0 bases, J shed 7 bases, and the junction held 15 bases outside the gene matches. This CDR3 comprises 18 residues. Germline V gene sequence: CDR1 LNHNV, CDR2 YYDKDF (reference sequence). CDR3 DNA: TGTGCCACCAGCAGAGAGTACCCATCAACAGGGGCAAGGAACACCATATATTTT. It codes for CATSREYPSTGARNTIYF.

The CDR3 protein is CASSSTRGSPEAFF. For the CDR3, the DNA is TGTGCCAGCAGCTCTACCCGGGGGAGCCCTGAAGCTTTCTTT. The rearrangement joins TRBV11-3 to TRBJ1-1; maybe TRBD1 (5 bases). Per germline, CDR1 SGHNT and CDR2 YENEEA. CDR3 length: 14 residues. With 4 bases removed from V and 6 bases from J, the gap between germline ends came to 15 bases. The complete variable domain, with remaining parts taken from reference TRBV11-3 and TRBJ1-1, reads EAGVVQSPRYKIIEKKQPVAFWCNPISGHNTLYWYLQNLGQGPELLIRYENEEAVDDSQLPKDRFSAERLKGVDSTLKIQPAELGDSAVYLCASSSTRGSPEAFFGQGTRLTVV.

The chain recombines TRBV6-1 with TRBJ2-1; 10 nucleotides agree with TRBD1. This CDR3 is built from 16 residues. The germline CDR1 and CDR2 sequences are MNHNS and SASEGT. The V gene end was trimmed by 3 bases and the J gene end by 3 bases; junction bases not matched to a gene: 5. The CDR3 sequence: CASSETDRGIYNEQFF. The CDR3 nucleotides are TGTGCCAGCAGTGAGACGGACAGGGGGATCTACAATGAGCAGTTCTTC.

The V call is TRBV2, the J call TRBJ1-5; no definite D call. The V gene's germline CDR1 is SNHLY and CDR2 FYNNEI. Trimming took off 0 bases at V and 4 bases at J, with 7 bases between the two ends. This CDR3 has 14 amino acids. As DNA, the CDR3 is TGTGCCAGCAGTGAAGCGGCGGTAAATCAGCCCCAGCATTTT. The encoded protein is CASSEAAVNQPQHF.

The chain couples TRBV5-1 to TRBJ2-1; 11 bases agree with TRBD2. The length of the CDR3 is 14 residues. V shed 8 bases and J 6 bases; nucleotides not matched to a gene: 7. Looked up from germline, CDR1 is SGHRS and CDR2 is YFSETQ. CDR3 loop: CASGIAGGTNEQFF. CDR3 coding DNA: TGCGCCAGTGGAATAGCGGGAGGGACCAATGAGCAGTTCTTC.

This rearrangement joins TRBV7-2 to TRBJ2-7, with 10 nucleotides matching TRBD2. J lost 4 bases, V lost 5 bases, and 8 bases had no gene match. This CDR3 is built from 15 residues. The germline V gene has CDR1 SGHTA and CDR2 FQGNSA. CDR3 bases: TGTGCCAGCAGCATTAGCGGGGGGCAAAATTACGAGCAGTACTTC. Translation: CASSISGGQNYEQYF.

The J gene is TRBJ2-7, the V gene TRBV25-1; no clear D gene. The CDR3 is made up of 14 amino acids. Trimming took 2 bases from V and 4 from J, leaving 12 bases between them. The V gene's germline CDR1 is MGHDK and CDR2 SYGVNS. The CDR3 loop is CASSEGEVRYEQYF. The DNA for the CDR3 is TGTGCCAGCAGTGAAGGAGAGGTGCGATACGAGCAGTACTTC.

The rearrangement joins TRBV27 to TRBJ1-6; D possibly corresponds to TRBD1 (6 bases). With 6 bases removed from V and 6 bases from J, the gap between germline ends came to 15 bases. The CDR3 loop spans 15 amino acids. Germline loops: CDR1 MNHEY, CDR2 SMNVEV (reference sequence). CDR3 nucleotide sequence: TGTGCCAGCAGCTCAGGGGTTATAGGTAATTCACCCCTCCACTTT. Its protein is CASSSGVIGNSPLHF.